These 5 T cell receptor beta chains were all obtained from the same sample, sequenced in a study of blood T cells in healthy people across ages. With a J-beta primer mix and a sample-barcoded 5' primer, a second PCR ran 7 to 11 cycles. TCRdb reprocessed the 5' RACE reads via MiXCR and lists one record per CDR3 protein. Here the sample spans 650,000 to 700,000 distinct CDR3 sequences, 32% being singletons. Specimen: blood. The receptors derive from a woman of 80 years or more in good health.

This clonotype was seen only a few times. A read error may be the cause here, since a much bigger clone is one base away. This chain uses TRBV12-3 or TRBV12-4 with TRBJ2-1, with TRBD2 matching over 12 bases. The J call is in doubt because the DNA end fits TRBJ2-7 better. CDR3 length: 16 residues. Written as DNA, the CDR3 is TGTGCCAGCATCACTAGCGGGGGGATATCCTACAATGAGCAGTACTTC. Translation gives CASITSGGISYNEQYF.

The chain is built from TRBV21-1 and TRBJ1-6. TRBV21-1 is noted as a pseudogene. The CDR3 is made up of 17 amino acids. Here the CDR3 reads CASSKVKDRREGSPLHF. The CDR3 DNA is TGTGCCAGCAGCAAAGTCAAGGACCGACGAGAAGGTTCACCCCTCCACTTT.

The chain combines TRBV7-6 with TRBJ2-7; TRBD1 aligns across 7 bases. Germline V lookup: CDR1 SGHVS, CDR2 FNYEAQ. The ends lost 5 bases at V and 8 bases at J; junction bases unmatched: 18. CDR3 length: 16 amino acids. The CDR3 region has the DNA TGTGCCAGCAGCCCAATCGACAGGGACGGACACAATAAGCAGTACTTC. Translated: CASSPIDRDGHNKQYF.

The chain has TRBV20-1 and TRBJ1-6, with a weak D call TRBD1 (5 bases). The germline V and J ends were trimmed by 2 bases and 10 bases, with 12 bases remaining between them. The germline CDR1 and CDR2 sequences are DFQATT and SNEGSKA (reference sequence). The CDR3 spans 13 residues. The CDR3 sequence: CSARSAGTSPLHF. The DNA of the CDR3 is TGCAGTGCTAGATCGGCGGGGACGTCACCCCTCCACTTT.

The chain combines TRBV28 with TRBJ1-4; tentatively, D is TRBD1 (6 bases). Germline V gives CDR1 MDHEN, CDR2 SYDVKM. V was pared by 0 bases and J by 8 bases, with 19 bases between. This CDR3 contains 17 residues. The DNA for the CDR3 is TGTGCCAGCAGTTTATGGGGGACGATGGACAGCGAGGAAAAACTGTTTTTT. Translated: CASSLWGTMDSEEKLFF.